Listed below are T cell receptor beta chains from one sample, sequenced in a study of T cell responses to AZD1222 COVID-19 vaccine. Method: immunoSEQ multiplex PCR; TCRdb's copy keeps in-frame clones and lacks some. The sample contains about 120,000 clones, about nine tenths of which appear only once. The sequenced sample was peripheral blood, obtained on day 0 of AZD1222 vaccination. These receptors were obtained from an adult in good health. CDR3s include the opening cysteine and the closing phenylalanine or tryptophan. D genes are given only for firm matches. Clone size is shown for a subset of rows, as once, few, many or a class of expanded clone.

V	J	size	D	CDR3	DNA
TRBV19	TRBJ2-1	-	-	CASNQGRDEQFF	TGTGCCAGTAACCAGGGGCGGGATGAGCAGTTCTTC
TRBV11-3	TRBJ1-1	-	-	CASSPRQTKAFF	TGTGCCAGCAGTCCAAGACAGACCAAAGCTTTCTTT
TRBV24-1	TRBJ2-3	few	-	CATSDLRFGDTQYF	TGTGCCACCAGTGATTTGAGGTTTGGAGATACGCAGTATTTT
TRBV6-2/TRBV6-3	TRBJ1-3	-	TRBD1	CASSYGQGERNTIYF	TGTGCCAGCAGTTACGGACAGGGGGAGAGAAACACCATATATTTT
TRBV28	TRBJ2-4	-	-	CASSPPGGGLGKNIQYF	TGTGCCAGCAGTCCGCCCGGGGGCGGTCTGGGCAAAAACATTCAGTACTTC
TRBV28	TRBJ1-5	-	-	CASFHTSNQPQHF	TGTGCCAGCTTCCACACCAGCAATCAGCCCCAGCATTTT
TRBV6-5	TRBJ1-2	-	TRBD1	CASSPRGQGNGYTF	TGTGCCAGCAGTCCCCGAGGACAGGGGAACGGCTACACCTTC
TRBV30	TRBJ1-4	once	-	CAWSDSQGATNEKLFF	TGTGCCTGGAGCGACTCACAGGGAGCAACTAATGAAAAACTGTTTTTT
TRBV7-2	TRBJ1-2	-	-	CASSPGGVDGYTF	TGTGCCAGCAGCCCGGGGGGTGTGGATGGCTACACCTTC
TRBV9	TRBJ1-4	-	-	CASSVAGALGEKLFF	TGTGCCAGCAGCGTAGCTGGGGCGTTAGGAGAAAAACTGTTTTTT
TRBV3-1/TRBV3-2	TRBJ1-3	-	-	CASSQGRHSGNTIYF	TGTGCCAGCAGCCAGGGACGTCACTCTGGAAACACCATATATTTT
TRBV9	TRBJ2-7	-	-	CASSVGQGTEQYF	TGTGCCAGCAGCGTAGGGCAGGGCACCGAGCAGTACTTC
TRBV11-1	TRBJ2-2	-	-	CASRAPSDSELFF	TGTGCCAGCAGAGCCCCGTCAGACTCGGAGCTGTTTTTT
TRBV3-1/TRBV3-2	TRBJ2-1	-	-	CASSQGGGQTYNEQFF	TGTGCCAGCAGCCAAGGGGGCGGACAGACGTACAATGAGCAGTTCTTC
TRBV2	TRBJ2-1	-	-	CASSEQGYNEQFF	TGTGCCAGCAGTGAACAGGGGTACAATGAGCAGTTCTTC
TRBV28	TRBJ2-7	-	-	CASNPPSPSYEQYF	TGTGCCAGCAACCCACCCTCCCCCTCCTACGAGCAGTACTTC
TRBV5-1	TRBJ1-6	-	-	CASSLAGARYNSPLHF	TGCGCCAGCAGCTTGGCAGGGGCCCGCTATAATTCACCCCTCCACTTT
TRBV6-5	TRBJ1-1	few	-	CASSLGENTEAFF	TGTGCCAGCAGTCTAGGGGAGAACACTGAAGCTTTCTTT
TRBV7-9	TRBJ2-7	-	-	CASSSWYEQYF	TGTGCCAGCAGCTCATGGTACGAGCAGTACTTC
TRBV29-1	TRBJ2-3	-	-	CSTLSSDTQYF	TGCAGCACACTTAGCTCAGATACGCAGTATTTT
TRBV2	TRBJ1-5	-	TRBD1	CASSAGQGANQPQHF	TGTGCCAGCAGTGCGGGACAGGGGGCCAATCAGCCCCAGCATTTT
TRBV7-2	TRBJ1-2	-	TRBD1	CASSSQGGLPGGYTF	TGTGCCAGCAGCTCACAGGGGGGCCTACCTGGTGGCTACACCTTC
TRBV6-5	TRBJ1-6	many	-	CASSAGPYNSPLHF	TGTGCCAGCAGCGCGGGACCTTATAATTCACCCCTCCACTTT
TRBV18	TRBJ1-2	-	TRBD1	CASSLVVQGEDGYTF	TGTGCCAGCTCACTGGTGGTACAGGGGGAGGATGGCTACACCTTC
TRBV7-9	TRBJ2-7	-	-	CASSWVYSDEQYF	TGTGCCAGCAGTTGGGTATACTCCGACGAGCAGTACTTC
TRBV21-1	TRBJ1-3	-	-	CASSKEGYYGRNTIYF	TGTGCCAGCAGCAAAGAAGGGTACTACGGCCGAAACACCATATATTTT
TRBV6-5	TRBJ1-4	-	-	CASSYSDEGGPRKLFF	TGTGCCAGCAGTTACTCGGATGAGGGGGGACCGCGAAAACTGTTTTTT